This T cell receptor (beta chain) was profiled in a study of control samples from healthy donors and cancer patients. In its sample, this clone was seen a few times. Using immunoSEQ multiplex PCR, the repertoire was profiled, and TCRdb retains in-frame clones only, with some absent. This table has under 150,000 clones, roughly 94% appearing once. The V segment lost 4 bases and the J segment 4 bases; nucleotides outside the gene matches: 9. Per germline, CDR1 ENHRY and CDR2 SYGVKD. The CDR3 sequence is 15 residues long. The clonotype comes from a man aged 30 to 39 in good health. The sample comprised blood. The chain carries TRBV10-3 and TRBJ1-2; 7 nucleotides agree with TRBD1. The CDR3 DNA sequence: TGTGCCATCAGTGGCCCACAGGGGAGCAGCTATGGCTACACCTTC. This translates into CAISGPQGSSYGYTF.